The sequence of this TCR beta chain was determined in a study of lymphopenia after photon versus proton radiotherapy. The CDR3 has 12 amino acids. The V and J ends lost 7 bases and 6 bases, in that order; junction bases with no gene match: 5. Germline values: CDR1 SQVTM, CDR2 ANQGSEA. The method was immunoSEQ multiplex PCR; TCRdb's version includes in-frame clones alone and lacks a portion of them. The repertoire has tens of thousands of clones, around 90% of them found once; the top ten carry 9.4%. Study-wide results and limits: Larger post-nadir TCR diversity loss correlated inversely with survival in deceased patients. Better survival with proton therapy was suggested as possible, not demonstrated. After lymphocyte nadir, photon-treated repertoires showed oligoclonal expansion, especially CD8+ Temra. Relative stability marked proton patients; photon patients lost diversity and naive cells.

Details on this clone: Its target is unknown.

The sequence was collected from a woman in her 70s with pancreatic cancer. Some clones in this sample may be carry-over from other donors' samples. The genes are TRBV29-1 and TRBJ2-2; TRBD1 agrees at 7 bases. The source was peripheral blood, collected from a patient treated with proton-based radiotherapy. CDR3 protein: CSADRVAGELFF. CDR3 in DNA: TGCAGCGCCGACAGGGTAGCCGGGGAGCTGTTTTTT.